The next 20 T cell receptor beta chains were all read from a single sample in a study of shared clonotypes between healthy human individuals (dated by TCRdb to about 2020). CD8 naive samples consisted of CD45RO-negative cells that were positively selected for CCR7, yielding a CD45RA+CCR7+ population without TemRA cells. The method was the immunoSEQ multiplex PCR assay. TCRdb took this table from immuneACCESS and kept in-frame rearrangements with V and J called. Such tables lack part of the clones; where checked against another copy, unresolved V genes explain under half of the gap, and the rest is unexplained. This sample has hundreds of thousands of clones in its table, and 85% to 95% of those were observed once. The top ten clonotypes cover approximately 25% of the sample. Sequencing was performed on naive CD8+ T cells sorted from blood. The intended sense of this specimen's cell subset or site label: CD45RA+CCR7+. The receptor source for this set is a man younger than 45 in good health.

This clone came up once. V and J are TRBV19 and TRBJ2-2; 9 positions agree with TRBD1. Germline V lookup: CDR1 LNHDA, CDR2 SQIVND (reference sequence). The junction had 3 bases not matched to a gene; V was cut back by 6 bases and J by 4 bases. The length of the CDR3 is 14 residues. The CDR3 protein is CASSNRGPTGELFF. The CDR3 DNA reads TGTGCCAGTAGCAACAGGGGGCCCACCGGGGAGCTGTTTTTT.

The J gene is TRBJ1-1, the V gene TRBV2, with D uncertain. This CDR3 comprises 13 residues. V lost 6 bases, J lost 7 bases, and 15 bases lay in between. From germline, CDR1 is SNHLY and CDR2 FYNNEI. CDR3 residues: CASSRGGLYEAFF. CDR3 DNA: TGTGCCAGCAGCCGGGGAGGGTTATATGAAGCTTTCTTT.

The chain couples TRBV9 to TRBJ2-7; 9 bases are shared with TRBD1. Losses at the gene ends were 4 bases for V and 5 bases for J; bases not matched to a gene: 4. This CDR3 has 13 residues. The germline V gene encodes CDR1 SGDLS and CDR2 YYNGEE. In nucleotides, the CDR3 is TGTGCCAGCAGCCCGGGACAGGGAAACGAGCAGTACTTC. Translation: CASSPGQGNEQYF.

The chain recombines TRBV14 with TRBJ1-2; D gene ambiguous. Germline-derived CDR1 and CDR2 are SGHDN and FVKESK. The V gene lost 0 bases and the J gene lost 7 bases, with 12 bases spanning the gap. This CDR3 spans 14 amino acids. The CDR3 DNA reads as TGTGCCAGCAGCCAAGATTATGGCGTCAGTGGCTACACCTTC. Encoded protein: CASSQDYGVSGYTF.

V gene TRBV5-5 combines with J gene TRBJ1-1; weak D call: TRBD1 (5 bases). The CDR3 is 16 amino acids. With 2 bases removed from V and 0 bases from J, the gap between germline ends came to 14 bases. Germline CDR1 and CDR2: SGHKS and YYEKEE (reference sequence). The CDR3 DNA sequence: TGTGCCAGCAGCTTTGGGGCCCGCGCGATGAACACTGAAGCTTTCTTT. This translates into CASSFGARAMNTEAFF.

The chain links TRBV5-4 to TRBJ2-7, with TRBD2 identical over 7 bases. Looked up from germline, CDR1 is SGHNT and CDR2 is YYREEE (reference sequence). The V and J ends lost 1 base and 7 bases, in that order; junction bases with no gene match: 11. The CDR3 has 15 residues. The CDR3 loop reads CASSLHTGGTLEQYF. CDR3 coding DNA: TGTGCCAGCAGCTTGCATACGGGAGGAACTCTGGAGCAGTACTTC. The variable domain in full, with the rest retrieved from reference TRBV5-4 and TRBJ2-7, is ETGVTQSPTHLIKTRGQQVTLRCSSQSGHNTVSWYQQALGQGPQFIFQYYREEENGRGNFPPRFSGLQFPNYSSELNVNALELDDSALYLCASSLHTGGTLEQYFGPGTRLTVT.

The chain uses TRBV18 and TRBJ2-2, with D perhaps given as TRBD1 or TRBD2 (7 bases each). This CDR3 contains 18 residues. The germline V gene has CDR1 KGHSH and CDR2 LQKENI. V was cut by 3 bases and J by 1 base, with 18 bases left in between. The chain's CDR3 is CASSPPGAGQMNTGELFF. The CDR3 DNA follows: TGTGCCAGCTCACCTCCGGGAGCGGGACAGATGAACACCGGGGAGCTGTTTTTT.

To note about this clone: The sample contains more than one DNA sequence encoding this CDR3. The J gene is TRBJ2-7, the V gene TRBV19; D is undetermined. CDR3 size: 13 residues. The V gene lost 3 bases and the J gene lost 2 bases, with 8 bases spanning the gap. In germline, CDR1 is LNHDA, CDR2 SQIVND (reference sequence). Here the CDR3 DNA reads TGTGCCAGTAGTATCGGACCGACCTACGAGCAGTACTTC. The encoded protein is CASSIGPTYEQYF.

The V and J genes are TRBV19 and TRBJ2-2; 11 bases map to TRBD1. The CDR3 contains 19 residues. Germline CDR1 LNHDA, CDR2 SQIVND (reference sequence). After removal of 6 bases from V and 6 bases from J, the junction contained 18 bases not matched to a gene. This chain's CDR3 is CASSQRAGQGGVLSGELFF. Here the CDR3 DNA reads TGTGCCAGTAGCCAGAGGGCGGGACAGGGGGGAGTCCTATCCGGGGAGCTGTTTTTT.

V usage is TRBV7-6 and J usage is TRBJ1-1; D is possibly TRBD1 (5 bases). The germline V gene encodes CDR1 SGHVS and CDR2 FNYEAQ. Deletions cut 3 bases from V and 4 bases from J, with 15 bases between. This CDR3 comprises 15 residues. CDR3 DNA: TGTGCCAGCAGCTTTGGTTTGGGGGGTGGCACTGAAGCTTTCTTT. Amino acids: CASSFGLGGGTEAFF.

The chain has TRBV29-1 and TRBJ2-1; 7 bases match TRBD2. The CDR3 is 11 residues long. CDR1 is SQVTM and CDR2 is ANQGSEA in the germline V gene. The trim removed 8 bases at V and 10 bases at J, leaving 8 bases unmatched. CDR3: CSIWGGIEQFF. The CDR3 nucleotides are TGCAGCATTTGGGGGGGGATCGAGCAGTTCTTC.

J is TRBJ2-7 and V is TRBV28, with 10 bases that match TRBD2. The germline V gene encodes CDR1 MDHEN and CDR2 SYDVKM. This CDR3 has 16 residues. The V and J ends lost 2 bases and 2 bases, in that order; junction bases with no gene match: 6. CDR3 protein: CASSLKPGLAAYEQYF. The CDR3 DNA follows: TGTGCCAGCAGTTTAAAGCCTGGACTAGCGGCCTACGAGCAGTACTTC.

The gene calls are TRBV5-6 and TRBJ1-4, with no clear D. V lost 4 bases to trimming and J lost 6 bases, with 10 bases between them. There are 13 residues in the CDR3. Germline values: CDR1 SGHDT, CDR2 YYEEEE. The CDR3 region has the DNA TGTGCCAGCAGCATGATCGCTGATGAAAAACTGTTTTTT. Translation gives CASSMIADEKLFF.

This sequence joins TRBV29-1 and TRBJ2-1; unclear D gene. Trimming cost V 1 base and J 5 bases, with 15 bases left between them. Germline V gives CDR1 SQVTM, CDR2 ANQGSEA. The CDR3 runs to 15 residues. The CDR3 nucleotides are TGCAGCGTTGAAGTTACCAACTCCCGGAACAATGAGCAGTTCTTC. It encodes CSVEVTNSRNNEQFF.

In regard to this clone: This sample also contains other DNA sequences that code for the same CDR3. CDR3 region: CASSWATSGSSYEQYF. For the CDR3, the DNA is TGTGCCAGCAGCTGGGCGACTAGCGGTTCCTCCTACGAGCAGTACTTC. The chain is built from TRBV28 and TRBJ2-7; 9 nucleotides agree with TRBD2. The V and J ends lost 6 bases and 0 bases, in that order; junction bases with no gene match: 9. CDR3 length: 16 residues. The germline V gene encodes CDR1 MDHEN and CDR2 SYDVKM.

The chain couples TRBV19 to TRBJ1-1; 7 positions match TRBD1. V lost 6 bases and J lost 1; bases outside the gene matches: 5. There are 14 residues in the CDR3. CDR1 and CDR2 (germline): LNHDA, SQIVND (reference sequence). CDR3: CASSRGQRNTEAFF. CDR3 in DNA: TGTGCCAGTAGCAGGGGACAGAGGAACACTGAAGCTTTCTTT.

The gene calls are TRBV9 and TRBJ2-7; 10 bases map to TRBD1. V shed 3 bases and J 2 bases; nucleotides not matched to a gene: 5. CDR1 and CDR2 (germline): SGDLS, YYNGEE. The CDR3 is made up of 15 amino acids. CDR3 sequence reads: CASSGGTGDPYEQYF. In DNA form, the CDR3 reads TGTGCCAGCAGCGGTGGGACAGGGGACCCCTACGAGCAGTACTTC.

This chain joins TRBV7-9 and TRBJ2-1, with D perhaps being TRBD1 or TRBD2 (5 bases each). Germline V gives CDR1 SEHNR, CDR2 FQNEAQ (reference sequence). The CDR3 extends over 15 amino acids. Trimming left V 7 bases short and J 1 base short, with 14 bases between. DNA for the CDR3: TGTGCCAGCACCGAATCGGGACGGTCCTACAATGAGCAGTTCTTC. This sequence encodes CASTESGRSYNEQFF.

The V call is TRBV28, the J call TRBJ2-5, with 8 bases aligning to TRBD2. Looked up from germline, CDR1 is MDHEN and CDR2 is SYDVKM. Germline trimming cut 8 bases from V and 0 bases from J; bases unmatched to any gene: 5. The CDR3 covers 14 residues. In DNA form, the CDR3 reads TGTGCCAGCGTTAGCGGGAAGTACCAAGAGACCCAGTACTTC. It encodes CASVSGKYQETQYF.

The chain couples TRBV9 to TRBJ1-3, with D hard to call. The ends were cut back, 1 base at V and 0 bases at J, with 5 bases in the middle. The CDR3 runs 14 residues. CDR1 SGDLS and CDR2 YYNGEE come from the germline V gene. CDR3 in DNA: TGTGCCAGCAGCGTACACAGCTCTGGAAACACCATATATTTT. Residues: CASSVHSSGNTIYF. Full variable domain (remainder filled in from reference TRBV9 and TRBJ1-3): DSGVTQTPKHLITATGQRVTLRCSPRSGDLSVYWYQQSLDQGLQFLIQYYNGEERAKGNILERFSAQQFPDLHSELNLSSLELGDSALYFCASSVHSSGNTIYFGEGSWLTVV.